This T cell receptor beta chain was obtained from a study of early T cells in non-severe SARS-CoV-2 infection. Across the whole study: Chains from this unsorted whole-blood bulk RNA could not be paired. General study findings and limits: Database matching using VDJdb favored anti-spike CD8 responses, with private and CD4 specificities left missing.

Individual cDNA molecules were tagged with unique molecular identifiers, the study reported. A single record per CDR3 protein comes from TCRdb applying MiXCR to the 5' RACE reads. The sample has roughly 110,000 distinct CDR3 sequences, around 10% seen once. This clonotype was picked up many times. The antigen is undetermined. After removal of 5 bases from V and 2 bases from J, the junction contained 7 bases not matched to a gene. This CDR3 comprises 16 residues. The receptor was isolated from an adult who was a healthcare worker with PCR-confirmed SARS-CoV-2 infection or an uninfected control (not recorded which). The rearrangement links TRBV12-3 or TRBV12-4 to TRBJ2-1, with 9 bases fitting TRBD2. What was sequenced was whole blood. For the CDR3, the DNA is TGTGCCAGCAGTGAAGGAAGCGGGAGGCCCTACAATGAGCAGTTCTTC. It encodes CASSEGSGRPYNEQFF.